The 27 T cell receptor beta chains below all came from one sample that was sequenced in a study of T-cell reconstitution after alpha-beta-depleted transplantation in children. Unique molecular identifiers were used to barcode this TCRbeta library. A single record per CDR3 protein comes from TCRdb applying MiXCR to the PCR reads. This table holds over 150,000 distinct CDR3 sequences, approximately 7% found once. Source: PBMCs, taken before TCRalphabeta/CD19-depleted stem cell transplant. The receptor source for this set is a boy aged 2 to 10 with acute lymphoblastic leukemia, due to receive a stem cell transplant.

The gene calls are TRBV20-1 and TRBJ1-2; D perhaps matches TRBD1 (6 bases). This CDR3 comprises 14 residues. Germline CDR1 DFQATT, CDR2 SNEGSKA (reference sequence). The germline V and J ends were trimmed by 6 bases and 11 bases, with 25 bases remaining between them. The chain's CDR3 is CSAPSAGGALLYTF. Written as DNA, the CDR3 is TGCAGTGCCCCGTCCGCGGGGGGCGCTTTATTGTACACCTTC.

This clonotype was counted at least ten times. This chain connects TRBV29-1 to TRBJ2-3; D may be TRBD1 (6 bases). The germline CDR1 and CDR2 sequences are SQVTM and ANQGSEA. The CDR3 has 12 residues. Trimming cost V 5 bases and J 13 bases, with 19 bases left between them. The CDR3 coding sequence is TGCAGCGTTCTATACAACAGGGATCATAAGTATTTT. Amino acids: CSVLYNRDHKYF.

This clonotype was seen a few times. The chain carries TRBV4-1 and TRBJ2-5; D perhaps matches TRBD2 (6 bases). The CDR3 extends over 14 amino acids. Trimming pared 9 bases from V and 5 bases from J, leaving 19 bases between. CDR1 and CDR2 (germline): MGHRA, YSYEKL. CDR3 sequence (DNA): TGCGCCAGAATCCAACGGGGGATTGGGGAGACCCAGTACTTC. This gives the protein CARIQRGIGETQYF.

DNA for the CDR3: TGTGCCAGCAGACCAGGGAGCTGGACTGAAGCTTTCTTT. Translation: CASRPGSWTEAFF. V and J are TRBV3-1 and TRBJ1-1, with D possibly matching TRBD1 (5 bases). The CDR3 extends over 13 amino acids. V lost 6 bases and J 5 bases, leaving 13 bases between the germline ends. Germline V gene sequence: CDR1 LGHDT, CDR2 YNNKEL (reference sequence).

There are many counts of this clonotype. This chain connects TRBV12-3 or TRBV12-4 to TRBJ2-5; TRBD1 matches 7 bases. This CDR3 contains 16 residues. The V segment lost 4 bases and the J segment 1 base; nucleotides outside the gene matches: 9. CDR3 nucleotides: TGTGCCAGCAGTTCTGGACAGGCCACTACCCAAGAGACCCAGTACTTC. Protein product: CASSSGQATTQETQYF.

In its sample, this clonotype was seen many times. CDR3 nucleotide sequence: TGCAGCGTTGAAGGGGAGAGGGGAAACACCATATATTTT. Encoded protein: CSVEGERGNTIYF. The rearrangement joins TRBV29-1 to TRBJ1-3, with D unclear. The length of the CDR3 is 13 residues. Germline CDR1 and CDR2: SQVTM and ANQGSEA. V was clipped by 1 base and J by 4 bases, with 8 bases between them.

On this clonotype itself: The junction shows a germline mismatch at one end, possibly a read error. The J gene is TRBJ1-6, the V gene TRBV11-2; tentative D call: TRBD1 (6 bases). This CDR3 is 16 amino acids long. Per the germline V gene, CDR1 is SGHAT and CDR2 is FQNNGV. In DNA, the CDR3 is TGTTCCAGCAGGCGTAACAGGGAGGGCCCGAACTCACCCCTCCACTTT. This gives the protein CSSRRNREGPNSPLHF.

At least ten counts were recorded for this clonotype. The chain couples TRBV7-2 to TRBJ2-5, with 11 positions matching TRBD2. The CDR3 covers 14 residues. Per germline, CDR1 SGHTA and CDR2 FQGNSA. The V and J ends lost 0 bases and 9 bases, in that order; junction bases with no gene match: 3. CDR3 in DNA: TGTGCCAGCAGCTTAGCAGGGACTAGCGGTCCCCAGTACTTC. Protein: CASSLAGTSGPQYF.

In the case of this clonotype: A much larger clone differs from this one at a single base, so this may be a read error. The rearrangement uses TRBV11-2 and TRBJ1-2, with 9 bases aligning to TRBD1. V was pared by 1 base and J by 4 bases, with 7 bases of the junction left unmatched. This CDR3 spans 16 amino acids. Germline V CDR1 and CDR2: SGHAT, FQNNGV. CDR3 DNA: TGTGCCAGCAGCTTAGGTGGGACAGGGATTTTCTATGGCTACACCTTC. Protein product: CASSLGGTGIFYGYTF.

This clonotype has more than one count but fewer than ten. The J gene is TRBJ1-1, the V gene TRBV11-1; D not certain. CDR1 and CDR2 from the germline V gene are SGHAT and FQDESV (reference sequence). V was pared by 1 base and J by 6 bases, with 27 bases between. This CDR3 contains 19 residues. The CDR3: CASSLVGARVGMGVAEAFF. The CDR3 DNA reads TGTGCCAGCAGCTTAGTTGGCGCCCGTGTGGGGATGGGTGTCGCTGAAGCTTTCTTT.

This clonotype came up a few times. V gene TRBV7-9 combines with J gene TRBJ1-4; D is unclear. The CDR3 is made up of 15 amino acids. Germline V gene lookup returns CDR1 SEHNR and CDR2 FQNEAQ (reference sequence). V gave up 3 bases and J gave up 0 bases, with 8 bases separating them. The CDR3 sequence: CASSFTEATNEKLFF. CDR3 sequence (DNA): TGTGCCAGCAGCTTCACAGAAGCAACTAATGAAAAACTGTTTTTT.

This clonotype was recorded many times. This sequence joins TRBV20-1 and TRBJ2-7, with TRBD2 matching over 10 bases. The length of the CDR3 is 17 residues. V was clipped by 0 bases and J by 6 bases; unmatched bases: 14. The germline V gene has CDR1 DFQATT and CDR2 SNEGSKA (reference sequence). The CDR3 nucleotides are TGCAGTGCTAGAGATAGGGGTTTGGGTAGCGGGAGGACCGAGCAGTACTTC. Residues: CSARDRGLGSGRTEQYF.

CDR3 in amino acids: CASSLARGKNIQYF. CDR3 bases: TGCGCCAGCAGCTTGGCAAGGGGAAAAAACATTCAGTACTTC. The chain recombines TRBV5-1 with TRBJ2-4; perhaps TRBD1 as D (5 bases). The CDR3 is 14 amino acids. Trimming removed 0 bases from V and 4 bases from J, with 8 bases in between. Germline CDR1 is SGHRS and CDR2 is YFSETQ.

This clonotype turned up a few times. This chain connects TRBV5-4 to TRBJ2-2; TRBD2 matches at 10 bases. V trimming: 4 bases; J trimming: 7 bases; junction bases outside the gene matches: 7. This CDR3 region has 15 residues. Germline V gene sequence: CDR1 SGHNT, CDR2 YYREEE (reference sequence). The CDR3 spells CASSPRLAGSGELFF. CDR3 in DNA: TGTGCCAGCAGCCCGAGACTAGCGGGCAGCGGGGAGCTGTTTTTT.

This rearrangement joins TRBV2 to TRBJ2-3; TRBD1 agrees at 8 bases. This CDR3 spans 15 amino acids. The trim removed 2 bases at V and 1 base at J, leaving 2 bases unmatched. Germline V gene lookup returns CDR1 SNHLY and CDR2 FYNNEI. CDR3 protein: CASSERQGRTDTQYF. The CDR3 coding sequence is TGTGCCAGCAGTGAAAGACAGGGGCGCACAGATACGCAGTATTTT.

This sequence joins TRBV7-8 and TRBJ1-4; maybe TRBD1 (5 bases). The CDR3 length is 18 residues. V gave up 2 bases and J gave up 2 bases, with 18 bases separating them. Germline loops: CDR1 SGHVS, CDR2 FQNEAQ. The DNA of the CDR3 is TGTGCCAGCAGCTTAAATAGGGACGGACCCCTCACTAATGAAAAACTGTTTTTT. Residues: CASSLNRDGPLTNEKLFF.

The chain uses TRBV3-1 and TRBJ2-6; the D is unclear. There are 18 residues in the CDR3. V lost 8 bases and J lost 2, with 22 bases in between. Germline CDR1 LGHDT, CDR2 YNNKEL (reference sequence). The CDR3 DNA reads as TGTGCCAGCTGGCTATCGACAAGGGTAGCCACTGGGGCCAACGTCCTGACTTTC. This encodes CASWLSTRVATGANVLTF.

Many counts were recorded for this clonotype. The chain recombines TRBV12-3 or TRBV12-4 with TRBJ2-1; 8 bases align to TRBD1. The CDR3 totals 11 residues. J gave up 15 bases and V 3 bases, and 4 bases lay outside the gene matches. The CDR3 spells CASSLGDRRFF. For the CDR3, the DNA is TGTGCCAGCAGTTTGGGGGACAGGCGGTTCTTC.

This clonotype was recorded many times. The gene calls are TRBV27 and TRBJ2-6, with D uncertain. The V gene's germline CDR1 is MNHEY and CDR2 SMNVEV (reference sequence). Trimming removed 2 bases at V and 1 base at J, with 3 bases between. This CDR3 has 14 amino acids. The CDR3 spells CASSLQSGANVLTF. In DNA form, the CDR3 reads TGTGCCAGCAGTTTACAGTCTGGGGCCAACGTCCTGACTTTC.

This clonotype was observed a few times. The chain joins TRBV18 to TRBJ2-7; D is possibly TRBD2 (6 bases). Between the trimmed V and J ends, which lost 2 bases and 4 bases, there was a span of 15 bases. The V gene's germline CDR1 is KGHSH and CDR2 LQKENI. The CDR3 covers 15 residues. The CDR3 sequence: CASSPEGRIRYEQYF. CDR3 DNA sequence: TGTGCCAGCTCACCAGAGGGGAGGATAAGGTACGAGCAGTACTTC.

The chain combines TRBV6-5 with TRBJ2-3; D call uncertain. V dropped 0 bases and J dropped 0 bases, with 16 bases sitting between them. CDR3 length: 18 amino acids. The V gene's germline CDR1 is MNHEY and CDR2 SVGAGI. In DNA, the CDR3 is TGTGCCAGCAGTTACTCCCCCGGCGGTGGACCTAGCACAGATACGCAGTATTTT. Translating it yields CASSYSPGGGPSTDTQYF.

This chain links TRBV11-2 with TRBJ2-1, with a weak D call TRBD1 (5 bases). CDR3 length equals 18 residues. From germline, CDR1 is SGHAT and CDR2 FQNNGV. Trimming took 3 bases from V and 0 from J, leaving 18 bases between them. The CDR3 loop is CASSLWGLPSRSYNEQFF. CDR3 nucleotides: TGTGCCAGCAGCTTGTGGGGCCTTCCCTCACGCTCCTACAATGAGCAGTTCTTC.

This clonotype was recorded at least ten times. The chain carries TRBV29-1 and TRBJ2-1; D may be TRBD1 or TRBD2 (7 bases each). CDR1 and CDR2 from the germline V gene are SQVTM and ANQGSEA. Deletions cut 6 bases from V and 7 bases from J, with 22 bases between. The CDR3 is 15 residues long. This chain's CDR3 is CSVRTGAGAGNEQFF. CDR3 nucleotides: TGCAGCGTCCGCACAGGGGCGGGAGCCGGGAATGAGCAGTTCTTC.

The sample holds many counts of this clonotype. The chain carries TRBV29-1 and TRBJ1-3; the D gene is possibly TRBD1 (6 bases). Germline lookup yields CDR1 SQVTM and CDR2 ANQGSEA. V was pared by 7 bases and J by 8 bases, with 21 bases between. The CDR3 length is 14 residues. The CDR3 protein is CSASGTPKEDTIYF. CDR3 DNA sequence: TGCAGCGCCTCCGGGACACCCAAAGAGGACACCATATATTTT.

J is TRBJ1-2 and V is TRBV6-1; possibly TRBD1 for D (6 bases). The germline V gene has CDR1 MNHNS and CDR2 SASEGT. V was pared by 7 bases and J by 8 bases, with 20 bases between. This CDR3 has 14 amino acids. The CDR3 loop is CASTHAGGARGYTF. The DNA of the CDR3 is TGTGCCAGCACCCACGCTGGGGGCGCGAGGGGCTACACCTTC.

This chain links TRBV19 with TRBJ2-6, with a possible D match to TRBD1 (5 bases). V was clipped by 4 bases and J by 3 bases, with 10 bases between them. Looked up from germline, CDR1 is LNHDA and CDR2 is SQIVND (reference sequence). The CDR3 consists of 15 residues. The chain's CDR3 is CASSTGSGGANVLTF. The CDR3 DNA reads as TGTGCCAGTAGTACAGGGTCTGGTGGGGCCAACGTCCTGACTTTC. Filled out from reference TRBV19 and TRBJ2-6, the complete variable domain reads DGGITQSPKYLFRKEGQNVTLSCEQNLNHDAMYWYRQDPGQGLRLIYYSQIVNDFQKGDIAEGYSVSREKKESFPLTVTSAQKNPTAFYLCASSTGSGGANVLTFGAGSRLTVL.

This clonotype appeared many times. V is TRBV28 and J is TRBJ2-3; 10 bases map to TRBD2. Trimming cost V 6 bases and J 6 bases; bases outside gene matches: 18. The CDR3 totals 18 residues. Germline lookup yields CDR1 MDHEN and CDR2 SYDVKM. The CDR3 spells CASRPERASGGPRDTQYF. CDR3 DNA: TGTGCCAGCAGGCCCGAGCGGGCTAGCGGGGGCCCCAGGGATACGCAGTATTTT.